Below, 26 T cell receptor beta chains from the same sample are listed, as sequenced in a study of blood T cells in healthy people across ages. Primed by a sample-barcoded 5' primer and a J-beta primer mix, a second PCR proceeded for roughly 6 to 12 cycles. TCRdb re-derived calls from the 5' RACE reads in MiXCR, one entry per CDR3 protein. The data hold hundreds of thousands of distinct CDR3 sequences, with 62% observed a single time. Material: blood. The receptors here all came from a man aged 30 to 39 in good health.

This clonotype occurred a few times. The V and J genes are TRBV10-3 and TRBJ2-1; 8 nucleotides align to TRBD2. This CDR3 region has 17 residues. Germline assignment: CDR1 ENHRY and CDR2 SYGVKD. The ends lost 0 bases at V and 9 bases at J; junction bases unmatched: 13. The CDR3, as DNA: TGTGCCATCAGTGAGTCCCCGTCCCAGCGGGGGAAGGGTGAGCAGTTCTTC. It translates to CAISESPSQRGKGEQFF.

There are a few counts of this clonotype. V gene TRBV4-3 combines with J gene TRBJ2-4; D is undetermined. The end of the DNA fits TRBJ2-7 better, so the J call may be wrong. The germline V gene encodes CDR1 LGHNA and CDR2 YSLEER. The CDR3 contains 13 residues. The CDR3 DNA reads as TGCGCCAGCGGTCAGAGTGGGACCTACGAGCAGTACTTC. Its translation is CASGQSGTYEQYF.

The rearrangement uses TRBV20-1 and TRBJ2-7; 7 bases are shared with TRBD1. V lost 5 bases, J lost 1 base, and 11 bases stayed unmatched. CDR1 is DFQATT, CDR2 SNEGSKA, per germline (reference sequence). The CDR3 sequence is 15 residues long. The CDR3 here is CSAFPGTEVSYEQYF. The CDR3 DNA reads TGCAGTGCTTTCCCCGGGACAGAGGTTTCCTACGAGCAGTACTTC.

This chain connects TRBV10-3 to TRBJ1-4; 7 bases align to TRBD1. J lost 8 bases, V lost 0 bases, and 6 bases had no gene match. The CDR3 length is 15 residues. CDR1 and CDR2 (germline): ENHRY, SYGVKD. The CDR3 here is CAISESRDSNEKLFF. CDR3 DNA sequence: TGTGCCATCAGTGAGTCGCGGGACAGTAACGAAAAACTGTTTTTT.

This clonotype has a handful of counts. The chain joins TRBV15 to TRBJ2-3; 7 bases are shared with TRBD1. This CDR3 spans 16 amino acids. CDR1 is LNHNV, CDR2 YYDKDF, per germline (reference sequence). Trimming cost V 5 bases and J 0 bases; bases outside gene matches: 8. Written as DNA, the CDR3 is TGTGCCACCAGCCTAGGACAGGTTATGAGCACAGATACGCAGTATTTT. It translates to CATSLGQVMSTDTQYF.

In its sample, this clonotype was seen many times. The CDR3 reads CSARDDTQYF. CDR3 sequence (DNA): TGCAGTGCTAGAGACGATACGCAGTATTTT. The chain combines TRBV20-1 with TRBJ2-3; D gene uncertain. The CDR3 totals 10 residues. Trimming removed 0 bases at V and 6 bases at J, with 1 base between. Germline V CDR1 and CDR2: DFQATT, SNEGSKA (reference sequence).

The chain carries TRBV20-1 and TRBJ1-5; 9 bases match TRBD1. Germline values: CDR1 DFQATT, CDR2 SNEGSKA (reference sequence). V was clipped by 6 bases and J by 5 bases; unmatched bases: 8. The CDR3 is 14 amino acids. CDR3: CSARDREVYQPQHF. In nucleotides, the CDR3 is TGCAGTGCCCGGGACAGGGAGGTTTATCAGCCCCAGCATTTT.

For this clonotype: A junction end diverges from the germline sequence, so it may reflect a read error. This chain joins TRBV4-2 and TRBJ1-5, with 7 bases aligning to TRBD1. This CDR3 spans 15 amino acids. Germline CDR1 reads LGHNA; CDR2 reads YNFKEQ. CDR3 region: CASSEDRVDNQPQHF. The CDR3 region has the DNA TGTGCCAGCAGCGAAGACAGGGTGGACAATCAGCCCCAGCATTTT.

The chain is built from TRBV20-1 and TRBJ2-7; perhaps TRBD2 as D (6 bases). V lost 3 bases, J lost 5 bases, and 14 bases lay in between. The germline CDR1 and CDR2 sequences are DFQATT and SNEGSKA (reference sequence). The CDR3 covers 13 residues. Here the CDR3 reads CSARTGRGDEQYF. In nucleotides, the CDR3 is TGCAGTGCTAGGACGGGGCGGGGCGACGAGCAGTACTTC.

This rearrangement joins TRBV4-2 to TRBJ2-7; D not certain. The better agreement between TRBJ2-5 and the DNA end casts doubt on the J call. This CDR3 region has 13 residues. Germline V gives CDR1 LGHNA, CDR2 YNFKEQ. This chain's CDR3 is CASSQQSSETQYF. In DNA, the CDR3 is TGTGCCAGCAGCCAACAATCGAGCGAGACCCAGTACTTC.

The J gene is TRBJ1-2, the V gene TRBV13, with D maybe TRBD1 (5 bases). Trimming shortened V by 5 bases and J by 5 bases, and 21 bases separated the two germline ends. Germline CDR1 PRHDT, CDR2 FYEKMQ (reference sequence). This CDR3 is 16 amino acids long. CDR3 sequence reads: CASSHPILQDIYGYTF. In nucleotides, the CDR3 is TGTGCCAGCAGCCATCCGATCCTGCAGGACATTTATGGCTACACCTTC.

This sequence joins TRBV18 and TRBJ2-1, with 7 bases that match TRBD1. This CDR3 is 15 amino acids long. V was pared by 3 bases and J by 5 bases, with 7 bases of the junction left unmatched. Per the germline V gene, CDR1 is KGHSH and CDR2 is LQKENI. The CDR3 sequence is CASSPRQGAHNEQFF. The CDR3 DNA reads TGTGCCAGCTCACCCCGACAGGGTGCGCACAATGAGCAGTTCTTC.

The J gene is TRBJ2-4, the V gene TRBV4-3; D gene ambiguous. TRBJ2-7 matches the DNA end more closely, so the J call is doubtful. The CDR3 extends over 14 amino acids. In germline, CDR1 is LGHNA, CDR2 YSLEER. CDR3 residues: CANKGNSPTYEQYF. The CDR3 coding sequence is TGCGCCAATAAAGGAAACTCACCAACCTACGAGCAGTACTTC.

V is TRBV7-2 and J is TRBJ1-2, with TRBD1 matching 9 bases. Germline CDR1 is SGHTA and CDR2 is FQGNSA. Trimming cost V 4 bases and J 7 bases; bases outside gene matches: 4. The CDR3 consists of 13 residues. The DNA for the CDR3 is TGTGCCAGCAGCTGGGGGACAGGGAGTGGCTACACCTTC. Its translation is CASSWGTGSGYTF.

This chain connects TRBV2 to TRBJ2-7; 13 nucleotides line up with TRBD2. Matching the DNA end better, TRBJ2-5 makes the J call doubtful. Germline V gene lookup returns CDR1 SNHLY and CDR2 FYNNEI. This CDR3 region has 15 residues. The CDR3: CASSIGLAGVETQYF. DNA of the CDR3: TGTGCCAGCAGTATTGGACTAGCGGGGGTAGAGACCCAGTACTTC.

About this clonotype: A junction boundary mismatches the germline segment, possibly from a read error. Written as DNA, the CDR3 is TGTGCCAGCAGCTTAGTGTCACTCTATGGCTGCACCTTC. Translation gives CASSLVSLYGCTF. This sequence joins TRBV7-9 and TRBJ1-2; the D is unclear. CDR1 and CDR2 (germline): SEHNR, FQNEAQ (reference sequence). The CDR3 loop spans 13 amino acids.

This clonotype was picked up many times. V and J are TRBV4-3 and TRBJ1-1; D may be TRBD1 (5 bases). The germline CDR1 and CDR2 sequences are LGHNA and YSLEER. This CDR3 spans 14 amino acids. V was shortened by 4 bases and J by 1 base, with 10 bases between the two germline ends. In DNA form, the CDR3 reads TGCGCCAGCAGCCTCGGGACGGAGAACACTGAAGCTTTCTTT. Translated: CASSLGTENTEAFF.

The chain links TRBV18 to TRBJ1-1; the D gene is possibly TRBD1 (5 bases). CDR1 and CDR2 (germline): KGHSH, LQKENI. The ends were cut back, 0 bases at V and 3 bases at J, with 11 bases in the middle. CDR3 size: 15 residues. CDR3 sequence (DNA): TGTGCCAGCTCACCACCGGAGGGGTGGGACACTGAAGCTTTCTTT. It specifies CASSPPEGWDTEAFF.

In its sample, this clonotype was seen once. The rearrangement links TRBV6-5 to TRBJ2-3; 7 bases are shared with TRBD1. Germline V gene sequence: CDR1 MNHEY, CDR2 SVGAGI. Trimming removed 5 bases from V and 2 bases from J; junction bases left unmatched: 7. This CDR3 is built from 15 residues. The CDR3 bases are TGTGCCAGCAGTGGTACAGGGGTGGCCACAGATACGCAGTATTTT. Residues: CASSGTGVATDTQYF.

J is TRBJ1-2 and V is TRBV2; 7 bases map to TRBD1. J gave up 1 base and V 4 bases, and 12 bases lay outside the gene matches. The CDR3 covers 17 residues. The germline gives CDR1 SNHLY, CDR2 FYNNEI. This chain's CDR3 is CASSGTSQGPHNYGYTF. As DNA, the CDR3 is TGTGCCAGCAGTGGGACCTCACAGGGGCCCCATAACTATGGCTACACCTTC.

The V and J genes are TRBV19 and TRBJ2-1; D gene unclear. V was pared by 0 bases and J by 1 base, with 4 bases between. Germline V gene lookup returns CDR1 LNHDA and CDR2 SQIVND (reference sequence). This CDR3 is 14 amino acids long. This CDR3 reads CASSIEGSYNEQFF. CDR3 sequence (DNA): TGTGCCAGTAGTATAGAGGGTTCCTACAATGAGCAGTTCTTC. The full variable domain, completed using reference TRBV19 and TRBJ2-1, is DGGITQSPKYLFRKEGQNVTLSCEQNLNHDAMYWYRQDPGQGLRLIYYSQIVNDFQKGDIAEGYSVSREKKESFPLTVTSAQKNPTAFYLCASSIEGSYNEQFFGPGTRLTVL.

V gene TRBV20-1 combines with J gene TRBJ2-2; D perhaps matches TRBD1 (6 bases). V was pared by 3 bases and J by 3 bases, with 14 bases between. The germline CDR1 and CDR2 sequences are DFQATT and SNEGSKA (reference sequence). The CDR3 consists of 15 residues. Here the CDR3 reads CSASIRGKDTGELFF. The CDR3 DNA reads as TGCAGTGCTAGTATCAGGGGCAAGGACACCGGGGAGCTGTTTTTT.

This chain joins TRBV3-1 and TRBJ2-6; 9 nucleotides align to TRBD1. V lost 4 bases to trimming and J lost 11 bases; unmatched junction nucleotides: 21. From germline, CDR1 is LGHDT and CDR2 YNNKEL (reference sequence). This CDR3 region has 19 residues. The CDR3 reads CASSLKRDRAASGTDVLTF. The CDR3 bases are TGTGCCAGCAGCCTTAAACGGGACAGGGCGGCCTCTGGGACCGACGTCCTGACTTTC. Variable domain in full (rest from reference TRBV3-1 and TRBJ2-6): DTAVSQTPKYLVTQMGNDKSIKCEQNLGHDTMYWYKQDSKKFLKIMFSYNNKELIINETVPNRFSPKSPDKAHLNLHINSLELGDSAVYFCASSLKRDRAASGTDVLTFGAGSRLTVL.

This clonotype was recorded a few times. The chain combines TRBV20-1 with TRBJ2-3; 9 bases map to TRBD2. J lost 7 bases, V lost 5 bases, and 10 bases had no gene match. The CDR3 has 14 residues. Germline CDR1 and CDR2: DFQATT and SNEGSKA (reference sequence). CDR3 bases: TGCAGTGCTCGACCAGCGGGGGGTATAAATACGCAGTATTTT. Amino acids: CSARPAGGINTQYF.

This clonotype was observed once. The chain joins TRBV3-1 to TRBJ1-2; a weak D match, TRBD1 (6 bases). Trimming removed 1 base at V and 2 bases at J, with 14 bases between. Per the germline V gene, CDR1 is LGHDT and CDR2 is YNNKEL (reference sequence). The CDR3 consists of 16 residues. CDR3 in amino acids: CASSQGSLGGNYGYTF. In nucleotides, the CDR3 is TGTGCCAGCAGCCAAGGATCGTTGGGGGGCAACTATGGCTACACCTTC.

CDR3 residues: CASSHAGTGGPYEQYF. The DNA of the CDR3 is TGCGCCAGCAGCCACGCCGGGACAGGGGGACCGTACGAGCAGTACTTC. This chain connects TRBV4-3 to TRBJ2-7, with TRBD1 matching over 11 bases. Per germline, CDR1 LGHNA and CDR2 YSLEER. Unmatched junction bases numbered 8, after V lost 3 bases and J lost 4 bases. The CDR3 is made up of 16 amino acids.